Here is one T cell receptor (beta chain) with its context. The antigen remains unidentified. Sequencing used immunoSEQ multiplex PCR; TCRdb keeps in-frame clones, though not all of them. The profile covers approximately 180,000 clones, with just over 90% appearing a single time and 3.6% taken by the ten largest. These data are taken from a study of T cell responses to AZD1222 COVID-19 vaccine. Study-wide points: White British people made up most donors, females outnumbered males, and clonal diversity was possibly underestimated.

Sequenced here: peripheral blood, sampled 28 days after the second dose of the MenACWY control vaccine. The TCR originated in an adult who received the MenACWY meningococcal vaccine as a control.

The CDR3 loop is CASSQDTAAGQETQYF. The CDR3 DNA sequence: TGTGCCAGCAGCCAAGATACAGCGGCGGGGCAAGAGACCCAGTACTTC. This sequence joins TRBV3-1 (or the pseudogene TRBV3-2) and TRBJ2-5; tentatively, D is TRBD2 (6 bases). V was trimmed by 0 bases and J by 2 bases, leaving 13 bases between them. CDR1 LGHDT and CDR2 YNNKEL come from the germline V gene (reference sequence). CDR3 length: 16 residues.